This TCR beta chain comes out of a study of cytomegalovirus exposure and HLA in healthy donors. PCR was performed using 60 Vbeta and 13 Jbeta primers. The table came from immunoSEQ multiplex PCR; TCRdb's copy has only in-frame clones and leaves some out. Among 100,000 to 150,000 clones listed, more than 80% were seen once. CDR1 is SQVTM, CDR2 ANQGSEA, per germline. V trimming: 4 bases; J trimming: 4 bases; junction bases outside the gene matches: 1. The CDR3 runs to 11 residues. The receptor's source is a man aged 40-55 years in good health and CMV-seronegative. The genes are TRBV29-1 and TRBJ2-7; 7 positions agree with TRBD1. Sequencing was performed on PBMCs. This chain's CDR3 is CSVATGYEQYF. CDR3 DNA: TGCAGCGTTGCGACAGGGTACGAGCAGTACTTC.